Listed below are T cell receptor beta chains from one sample, sequenced in a study of cytomegalovirus exposure and HLA in healthy donors. Clones were sequenced by immunoSEQ multiplex PCR, and TCRdb holds only the in-frame ones, with some missing. The sample carries 150,000 to 200,000 clones, about four fifths recorded once. The specimen sequenced was PBMCs. The receptor source for this set is a boy aged 10-17 years in good health and CMV-seronegative. Each CDR3 is given with its conserved first and last residue. Fields, in order: CDR3 DNA, CDR3 protein, V gene, J gene, D gene, clone size. D genes are given only for firm matches. Clone size, where shown, is once, few, many, or a class for clones that have expanded.

CDR3nt: TGTGCCAGTAGCCTAACGGGGACTAGCGGGGGGGCCGTTTACGAGCAGTACTTC
CDR3aa: CASSLTGTSGGAVYEQYF
v_gene: TRBV19
j_gene: TRBJ2-7
d_gene: TRBD2
abundance: .

CDR3nt: TGTGCCAGCAGCCGTGGACGGGAATATAATTCACCCCTCCACTTT
CDR3aa: CASSRGREYNSPLHF
v_gene: TRBV5-4
j_gene: TRBJ1-6
d_gene: .
abundance: .

CDR3nt: TGTGCCAGCAGCTTGGACCCAGGGAACTACGAGCAGTACTTC
CDR3aa: CASSLDPGNYEQYF
v_gene: TRBV5-6
j_gene: TRBJ2-7
d_gene: .
abundance: .

CDR3nt: TGTGCCAGCAGCTTCCCGGGACAGGGGTCCTCTGGGGCCAACGTCCTGACTTTC
CDR3aa: CASSFPGQGSSGANVLTF
v_gene: TRBV7-9
j_gene: TRBJ2-6
d_gene: TRBD1
abundance: .

CDR3nt: TGTGCCAGCAGCTTAGGGACAGGGGTCTCTGGAAACACCATATATTTT
CDR3aa: CASSLGTGVSGNTIYF
v_gene: TRBV7-9
j_gene: TRBJ1-3
d_gene: TRBD1
abundance: .

CDR3nt: TGTGCCAGCAGCCGGATAGAAACTAGTGGGTGGGAGCAGTACTTC
CDR3aa: CASSRIETSGWEQYF
v_gene: TRBV13
j_gene: TRBJ2-7
d_gene: .
abundance: .

CDR3nt: TGTGCCAGTACTTCCCCGACAGGGGGCAACTTCGAGACCCAGTACTTC
CDR3aa: CASTSPTGGNFETQYF
v_gene: TRBV19
j_gene: TRBJ2-5
d_gene: TRBD1
abundance: .

CDR3nt: TGTGCCAGCAGTCCACAGGGAATAGCCGGGGAGCTGTTTTTT
CDR3aa: CASSPQGIAGELFF
v_gene: TRBV2
j_gene: TRBJ2-2
d_gene: .
abundance: .

CDR3nt: TGTGCCAGCTCACCTCTAGGAAACACCATATATTTT
CDR3aa: CASSPLGNTIYF
v_gene: TRBV18
j_gene: TRBJ1-3
d_gene: .
abundance: .

CDR3nt: TGTGCCAGCAGCTTGACAGTCAACACTGAAGCTTTCTTT
CDR3aa: CASSLTVNTEAFF
v_gene: TRBV11-3
j_gene: TRBJ1-1
d_gene: .
abundance: .

CDR3nt: TGTGCCAGCTCACCACTATGGGGCGGCTACAATGAGCAGTTCTTC
CDR3aa: CASSPLWGGYNEQFF
v_gene: TRBV18
j_gene: TRBJ2-1
d_gene: .
abundance: few

CDR3nt: TGCGCCAGCAGCCAAGGCCTAGCGGGAGGTAACGGGGACGAGCAGTACTTC
CDR3aa: CASSQGLAGGNGDEQYF
v_gene: TRBV4-1
j_gene: TRBJ2-7
d_gene: TRBD2
abundance: .

CDR3nt: TGTGCCAGCAGCTTGAGGTTAGGCGGCTACACCTTC
CDR3aa: CASSLRLGGYTF
v_gene: TRBV7-2
j_gene: TRBJ1-2
d_gene: .
abundance: few

CDR3nt: TGTGCCTGGACCACTAGCGGGGCGAAAGATACGCAGTATTTT
CDR3aa: CAWTTSGAKDTQYF
v_gene: TRBV30
j_gene: TRBJ2-3
d_gene: TRBD2
abundance: .

CDR3nt: TGTGCCAGCAGCTTGACAGGGGTTTCTGATACGCAGTATTTT
CDR3aa: CASSLTGVSDTQYF
v_gene: TRBV5-4
j_gene: TRBJ2-3
d_gene: TRBD1
abundance: .

CDR3nt: TGTGCCAGCAGCGGGAGCGGGACGGGCACAGATACGCAGTATTTT
CDR3aa: CASSGSGTGTDTQYF
v_gene: TRBV7-3
j_gene: TRBJ2-3
d_gene: TRBD2
abundance: once